A single sample gave rise to the 18 T cell receptor beta chains below, sequenced in a study of blood T cell repertoires in COVID-19. Sequencing used immunoSEQ multiplex PCR; TCRdb keeps in-frame clones, though not all of them. In the table there are over 250,000 clones, 85% to 90% of which are singletons. Material: PBMCs or T cells enriched from blood (not recorded which). The source is a man in his forties who had recovered from COVID-19.

The chain links TRBV6-5 to TRBJ2-7; weak D call: TRBD2 (5 bases). V lost 5 bases, J lost 0 bases, and 14 bases lay in between. Germline CDR1 reads MNHEY; CDR2 reads SVGAGI. This CDR3 is built from 15 residues. CDR3 in amino acids: CASSRNRTPSYEQYF. CDR3 sequence (DNA): TGTGCCAGCAGTCGAAACCGGACTCCCTCCTACGAGCAGTACTTC.

The V gene is TRBV10-3, the J gene TRBJ1-1, with a tentative D call TRBD1 (5 bases). V lost 8 bases and J 5 bases, leaving 15 bases between the germline ends. This CDR3 contains 13 residues. Germline V CDR1 and CDR2: ENHRY, SYGVKD. The CDR3 loop reads CAIGGGVFTEAFF. CDR3 in DNA: TGTGCCATCGGCGGGGGGGTGTTTACTGAAGCTTTCTTT.

The chain has TRBV6-2 or TRBV6-3 and TRBJ1-3, with TRBD1 matching 7 bases. The CDR3 has 14 amino acids. J gave up 3 bases and V 6 bases, and 5 bases lay outside the gene matches. Germline-derived CDR1 and CDR2 are MNHEY and SVGEGT. CDR3 amino acids: CASSFGTVGNTIYF. The CDR3 DNA reads TGTGCCAGCAGCTTCGGGACAGTTGGAAACACCATATATTTT.

This clone was detected once. The gene calls are TRBV9 and TRBJ1-3; 7 positions match TRBD1. V shed 4 bases and J 0 bases; nucleotides not matched to a gene: 4. Looked up from germline, CDR1 is SGDLS and CDR2 is YYNGEE. The CDR3 is 15 amino acids. CDR3 nucleotides: TGTGCCAGCAGCTCAGGGGGTAACTCTGGAAACACCATATATTTT. This encodes CASSSGGNSGNTIYF.

The chain employs TRBV28 and TRBJ1-2, with 8 bases lining up with TRBD1. Per germline, CDR1 MDHEN and CDR2 SYDVKM. After removal of 6 bases from V and 3 bases from J, the junction contained 12 bases not matched to a gene. The CDR3 sequence is 16 residues long. CDR3 loop: CASREAPGGADYGYTF. The DNA of the CDR3 is TGTGCCAGCAGAGAAGCCCCAGGGGGCGCTGACTATGGCTACACCTTC.

The V gene is TRBV29-1, the J gene TRBJ2-7; 11 bases are shared with TRBD2. CDR3 length equals 14 residues. J gave up 5 bases and V 0 bases, and 3 bases lay outside the gene matches. The germline V gene has CDR1 SQVTM and CDR2 ANQGSEA. As DNA, the CDR3 is TGCAGCGTTGAAGACACTAGCGGGAGCCACGAGCAGTACTTC. Translated, it gives CSVEDTSGSHEQYF.

The chain combines TRBV28 with TRBJ1-2; the D gene is possibly TRBD1 (6 bases). Trimming took off 6 bases at V and 4 bases at J, with 18 bases between the two ends. The CDR3 is 15 residues long. Looked up from germline, CDR1 is MDHEN and CDR2 is SYDVKM. The CDR3 DNA is TGTGCCAGCAGAGGCAGCACAGGGCAGGTCTATGGCTACACCTTC. It codes for CASRGSTGQVYGYTF.

The gene calls are TRBV5-1 and TRBJ2-3, with D possibly TRBD1 on 5 matching bases. Germline V gene sequence: CDR1 SGHRS, CDR2 YFSETQ. V was shortened by 0 bases and J by 1 base, with 12 bases between the two germline ends. The length of the CDR3 is 16 residues. The CDR3 coding sequence is TGCGCCAGCAGCTTGGGTAGGGGCAGAGGCACAGATACGCAGTATTTT. It encodes CASSLGRGRGTDTQYF.

This clone is a singleton in its sample. This chain joins TRBV19 and TRBJ2-2; maybe TRBD1 (6 bases). This CDR3 has 13 residues. V lost 8 bases to trimming and J lost 8 bases, with 15 bases between them. Germline V CDR1 and CDR2: LNHDA, SQIVND (reference sequence). The DNA of the CDR3 is TGTGCCAGTGCAGGGGTCTCGGGAGGGGAGCTGTTTTTT. This codes for CASAGVSGGELFF.

The chain links TRBV19 to TRBJ1-5; 7 bases map to TRBD1. The CDR3 sequence is 15 residues long. Germline lookup yields CDR1 LNHDA and CDR2 SQIVND (reference sequence). With V trimmed by 5 bases and J by 0 bases, 4 bases remained unmatched. CDR3 coding DNA: TGTGCCAGTAGTCGGGACAGTTATAGCAATCAGCCCCAGCATTTT. It encodes CASSRDSYSNQPQHF.

The chain has TRBV3-1 (or the pseudogene TRBV3-2) and TRBJ2-7; D is perhaps TRBD1 (6 bases). This CDR3 has 16 amino acids. CDR1 and CDR2 from the germline V gene are LGHDT and YNNKEL (reference sequence). Trimming removed 0 bases at V and 2 bases at J, with 14 bases between. Written as DNA, the CDR3 is TGTGCCAGCAGCCAAGACCAAGACAGGATTACCTACGAGCAGTACTTC. It yields the protein CASSQDQDRITYEQYF.

This clone occurred once. J is TRBJ2-4 and V is TRBV27, with 12 nucleotides matching TRBD1. V trimming: 2 bases; J trimming: 3 bases; junction bases outside the gene matches: 8. Germline V CDR1 and CDR2: MNHEY, SMNVEV (reference sequence). The CDR3 spans 18 residues. CDR3 sequence reads: CASSLKRDRGLGKNIQYF. The CDR3 coding sequence is TGTGCCAGCAGTTTAAAACGGGACAGGGGGCTTGGCAAAAACATTCAGTACTTC.

This chain connects TRBV7-8 to TRBJ2-7; D is possibly TRBD2 (5 bases). CDR3 length: 11 amino acids. V lost 10 bases and J lost 3, with 10 bases in between. From germline, CDR1 is SGHVS and CDR2 FQNEAQ. CDR3 residues: CATTRGYEQYF. The CDR3, as DNA: TGTGCCACCACTCGGGGCTACGAGCAGTACTTC.

The chain has TRBV7-9 and TRBJ2-7, with 9 bases lining up with TRBD2. The trim removed 1 base at V and 6 bases at J, leaving 7 bases unmatched. The CDR3 consists of 15 residues. Germline lookup yields CDR1 SEHNR and CDR2 FQNEAQ (reference sequence). CDR3 region: CASSLGASGKLEQYF. DNA of the CDR3: TGTGCCAGCAGCTTAGGTGCTAGCGGGAAACTCGAGCAGTACTTC.

The chain couples TRBV11-2 to TRBJ2-3; 11 bases are a match to TRBD2. J was trimmed by 2 bases and V by 4 bases; bases with no gene match: 5. Germline V gene data show CDR1 as SGHAT and CDR2 as FQNNGV. This CDR3 has 16 amino acids. The CDR3, as DNA: TGTGCCAGCAGCTCATTAGCGGGAGGGCCCACAGATACGCAGTATTTT. Translation: CASSSLAGGPTDTQYF.

The rearrangement links TRBV7-2 to TRBJ1-5; D perhaps matches TRBD1 (5 bases). Germline V gene data show CDR1 as SGHTA and CDR2 as FQGNSA. V gave up 4 bases and J gave up 6 bases, with 13 bases separating them. The CDR3 sequence is 14 residues long. CDR3 coding DNA: TGTGCCAGCAGCTCACGGGGGGGACGTCAGCCCCAGCATTTT. This translates into CASSSRGGRQPQHF. Complete variable domain (other parts from reference TRBV7-2 and TRBJ1-5): GAGVSQSPSNKVTEKGKDVELRCDPISGHTALYWYRQSLGQGLEFLIYFQGNSAPDKSGLPSDRFSAERTGGSVSTLTIQRTQQEDSAVYLCASSSRGGRQPQHFGDGTRLSIL.

In regard to this clone: Compared with germline, one end of the junction differs, possibly owing to a read error. The V call is TRBV25-1, the J call TRBJ1-1, with TRBD1 matching over 10 bases. Germline loops: CDR1 MGHDK, CDR2 SYGVNS. This CDR3 comprises 12 residues. The CDR3 is CASSDRQGARTF. CDR3 nucleotides: TGTGCCAGCAGTGACCGACAGGGGGCGCGAACCTTT.

The chain combines TRBV11-2 with TRBJ2-5; 8 bases fit TRBD1. Germline V gives CDR1 SGHAT, CDR2 FQNNGV. This CDR3 is built from 14 residues. The ends lost 5 bases at V and 1 base at J; junction bases unmatched: 3. The CDR3 sequence is CASSEDRVQETQYF. CDR3 DNA: TGTGCCAGCAGCGAGGACAGGGTCCAAGAGACCCAGTACTTC.